This T cell receptor (beta chain) was identified in a study of cytomegalovirus exposure and HLA in healthy donors. TCRdb's copy holds only in-frame clones and misses some; the assay was immunoSEQ multiplex PCR. The table includes some 70,000 clones, roughly 91% detected once. The germline gives CDR1 MDHEN, CDR2 SYDVKM. V was clipped by 1 base and J by 6 bases, with 15 bases between them. The length of the CDR3 is 15 residues. The chain is built from TRBV28 and TRBJ1-1, with D perhaps matching TRBD1 (5 bases). This TCR was sampled from a woman under 30 in good health and CMV-seronegative. Sequencing used PBMCs. The CDR3 coding sequence is TGTGCCAGCAGTTTATTTGGGGTCCTCAGGGCTGAAGCTTTCTTT. This translates into CASSLFGVLRAEAFF.